The entry below gives a single T cell receptor beta chain sequence along with its context. Its matching antigen is unknown. The data were taken from a study of shared clonotypes between healthy human individuals. The protocol was immunoSEQ multiplex PCR, while the TCRdb copy is restricted to in-frame clones and leaves out a portion. Seen here are under 850,000 clones, 55% to 75% observed once, and the top ten hold roughly 1.8%. The CDR3 contains 12 residues. V lost 0 bases and J 7 bases, leaving 7 bases between the germline ends. Germline values: CDR1 SGHTS, CDR2 YDEGEE. General study results and limits: Generation probabilities of non-shared clonotypes were lower (relative to those shared by all four donors).

Sequencing was carried out using memory CD4+ T cells sorted from blood. Documented subset: CD45RA-negative fraction. The receptor was derived from a woman in her thirties in good health. V gene TRBV5-8 combines with J gene TRBJ1-2; the D is unclear. In DNA, the CDR3 is TGTGCCAGCAGCTTGGGGCGGGCTGGCTACACCTTC. It translates to CASSLGRAGYTF.